Presented here are 21 T cell receptor beta chains from one specimen sequenced in a study of OX40 agonist ivuxolimab in advanced cancers. Clones were sequenced by immunoSEQ multiplex PCR, and TCRdb holds only the in-frame ones, with some missing. The table shows about 79,000 clones, with about 91% occurring only once. This material consisted of CD4+ or CD8+ T cells sorted from blood, taken in a trial of the OX40 agonist ivuxolimab. Receptors originate from an adult with an advanced solid tumor such as melanoma, head and neck, liver or kidney cancer.

The chain couples TRBV20-1 to TRBJ2-3; D gene uncertain. The CDR3 has 10 residues. Germline V gene data show CDR1 as DFQATT and CDR2 as SNEGSKA (reference sequence). V was pared by 3 bases and J by 6 bases, with 4 bases between. This CDR3 is CSARGDTQYF. The CDR3, as DNA: TGCAGTGCTAGGGGGGATACGCAGTATTTT.

The chain joins TRBV30 to TRBJ2-3; D ambiguous. Trimming removed 0 bases at V and 5 bases at J, with 12 bases between. The germline V gene encodes CDR1 GTSNPN and CDR2 SVGIG (reference sequence). The CDR3 totals 14 residues. CDR3 in DNA: TGTGCCTGGAGTGTACTCGCGGCCAAAGATACGCAGTATTTT. Amino acids: CAWSVLAAKDTQYF.

The rearrangement links TRBV19 to TRBJ1-2, with D possibly being TRBD1 (6 bases). Germline CDR1 LNHDA, CDR2 SQIVND (reference sequence). Trimming pared 5 bases from V and 8 bases from J, leaving 18 bases between. There are 14 residues in the CDR3. CDR3 region: CASSFPVPGGGYTF. The CDR3 bases are TGTGCCAGTAGTTTCCCCGTGCCCGGGGGCGGCTACACCTTC.

The chain recombines TRBV11-2 with TRBJ2-4; D possibly corresponds to TRBD2 (5 bases). The germline gives CDR1 SGHAT, CDR2 FQNNGV. This CDR3 spans 14 amino acids. The ends were cut back, 4 bases at V and 7 bases at J, with 14 bases in the middle. The CDR3 DNA reads TGTGCCAGCAGCTCCCTGGCGGGTAGGAACATTCAGTACTTC. Its protein is CASSSLAGRNIQYF.

The chain uses TRBV2 and TRBJ2-5; a possible D gene is TRBD2 (6 bases). The V end was cut by 2 bases, the J end by 4 bases, with 11 bases between. This CDR3 is built from 14 residues. The germline CDR1 and CDR2 sequences are SNHLY and FYNNEI. The CDR3 nucleotides are TGTGCCAGCAGTGAACGGGGGAGAGGAGAGACCCAGTACTTC. Amino acid sequence: CASSERGRGETQYF.

The gene calls are TRBV7-2 and TRBJ2-5; D assignment may be TRBD1 or TRBD2 (8 bases each). There are 19 residues in the CDR3. Per the germline V gene, CDR1 is SGHTA and CDR2 is FQGNSA. The V gene lost 0 bases and the J gene lost 2 bases, with 22 bases spanning the gap. The CDR3 region is CASSLAATGAGGLQETQYF. As DNA, the CDR3 is TGTGCCAGCAGCTTAGCGGCGACAGGGGCGGGAGGATTGCAAGAGACCCAGTACTTC.

This chain links TRBV18 with TRBJ1-4; D is perhaps TRBD1 (5 bases). The CDR3 consists of 14 residues. V dropped 2 bases and J dropped 11 bases, with 15 bases sitting between them. Per germline, CDR1 KGHSH and CDR2 LQKENI. CDR3: CASSPSTTASKLFF. DNA of the CDR3: TGTGCCAGCTCACCAAGTACGACAGCTTCTAAACTGTTTTTT.

This clone was observed a single time. V gene TRBV11-2 combines with J gene TRBJ1-3, with D possibly matching TRBD1 (5 bases). The germline V gene has CDR1 SGHAT and CDR2 FQNNGV. CDR3 length equals 16 residues. The V end lost 5 bases, the J end lost 0 bases, and 14 bases lay between the germline ends. The CDR3 protein is CASSPLRGPSGNTIYF. CDR3 DNA sequence: TGTGCCAGCAGCCCCCTCCGGGGCCCCTCTGGAAACACCATATATTTT.

This CDR3 is CASSPQGVGYTF. The CDR3 nucleotides are TGTGCCAGTAGTCCGCAGGGGGTTGGCTACACCTTC. The rearrangement joins TRBV19 to TRBJ1-2; TRBD1 agrees at 7 bases. CDR1 and CDR2 from the germline V gene are LNHDA and SQIVND (reference sequence). V lost 5 bases to trimming and J lost 7 bases; unmatched junction nucleotides: 4. The length of the CDR3 is 12 residues.

In nucleotides, the CDR3 is TGTGCCAGCAGCTTGAGGGGGGACACCGGGGAGCTGTTTTTT. It codes for CASSLRGDTGELFF. This chain uses TRBV11-2 with TRBJ2-2; D may correspond to TRBD1 or TRBD2 (6 bases each). CDR1 SGHAT and CDR2 FQNNGV come from the germline V gene. V was clipped by 3 bases and J by 3 bases, with 8 bases between them. There are 14 residues in the CDR3.

The chain links TRBV2 to TRBJ1-1; D is possibly TRBD1 (6 bases). Looked up from germline, CDR1 is SNHLY and CDR2 is FYNNEI. The CDR3 is 13 residues long. V lost 7 bases and J 7 bases, leaving 16 bases between the germline ends. The CDR3 spells CASTAGARGEAFF. The CDR3 region has the DNA TGTGCCAGCACGGCAGGGGCTCGAGGTGAAGCTTTCTTT.

The chain recombines TRBV29-1 with TRBJ1-2; D remains ambiguous. Trimming took off 2 bases at V and 9 bases at J, with 28 bases between the two ends. Germline-derived CDR1 and CDR2 are SQVTM and ANQGSEA. This CDR3 spans 17 amino acids. CDR3 nucleotide sequence: TGCAGCGTTGAAACCCCCCCGCCCGAGACGGGATCCATACGCTACACCTTC. This translates into CSVETPPPETGSIRYTF.

The chain couples TRBV5-1 to TRBJ1-1; 11 bases fit TRBD1. The junction had 3 bases not matched to a gene; V was cut back by 4 bases and J by 4 bases. Per germline, CDR1 SGHRS and CDR2 YFSETQ. CDR3 length equals 14 residues. The CDR3, as DNA: TGCGCCAGCAGCCTGGGACAGGGGGGCACTGAAGCTTTCTTT. Its protein product is CASSLGQGGTEAFF.

V and J are TRBV10-1 and TRBJ2-3; D is uncertain. CDR3 length equals 14 residues. Per germline, CDR1 WNHNN and CDR2 SYGVQD (reference sequence). V was cut by 2 bases and J by 2 bases, with 8 bases left in between. The CDR3 DNA reads TGCGCCAGCAGTGAGACAGCCCTCACAGATACGCAGTATTTT. Protein product: CASSETALTDTQYF.

The J gene is TRBJ2-5, the V gene TRBV7-3, with TRBD2 identical over 8 bases. Germline lookup yields CDR1 SGHTA and CDR2 FQGTGA. Trimming removed 5 bases from V and 4 bases from J; junction bases left unmatched: 3. This CDR3 is built from 13 residues. The CDR3 nucleotides read TGTGCCAGCAGCCCGAGCGGGAGAGAGACCCAGTACTTC. This encodes CASSPSGRETQYF.

This chain connects TRBV7-9 to TRBJ2-1; 10 bases are shared with TRBD2. The junction had 9 bases not matched to a gene; V was cut back by 5 bases and J by 5 bases. The CDR3 extends over 16 amino acids. The V gene's germline CDR1 is SEHNR and CDR2 FQNEAQ (reference sequence). This chain's CDR3 is CASSPSRAGGDNEQFF. The DNA for the CDR3 is TGTGCCAGCAGCCCCTCGAGAGCGGGAGGGGACAATGAGCAGTTCTTC.

This clone was picked up one time. This sequence joins TRBV28 and TRBJ2-3, with 7 bases fitting TRBD2. The V segment lost 3 bases and the J segment 0 bases; nucleotides outside the gene matches: 6. There are 16 residues in the CDR3. Germline assignment: CDR1 MDHEN and CDR2 SYDVKM. The CDR3 is CASSLWGEGSTDTQYF. The CDR3 nucleotides are TGTGCCAGCAGTTTGTGGGGGGAGGGAAGCACAGATACGCAGTATTTT.

The chain couples TRBV5-1 to TRBJ1-1; weak D call: TRBD1 (6 bases). Deletions cut 2 bases from V and 5 bases from J, with 13 bases between. The CDR3 extends over 14 amino acids. Germline V gene lookup returns CDR1 SGHRS and CDR2 YFSETQ. This chain's CDR3 is CASSFRGVETEAFF. CDR3 in DNA: TGCGCCAGCAGCTTCAGGGGTGTTGAAACTGAAGCTTTCTTT.

The V and J genes are TRBV5-4 and TRBJ2-1; D is perhaps TRBD1 or TRBD2 (5 bases each). The V end was cut by 1 base, the J end by 7 bases, with 15 bases between. CDR3 length: 15 residues. Germline V gene sequence: CDR1 SGHNT, CDR2 YYREEE (reference sequence). The CDR3 region is CASSLSGGAGNEQFF. The CDR3 nucleotides are TGTGCCAGCAGCTTGTCTGGGGGAGCAGGGAATGAGCAGTTCTTC.

The J gene is TRBJ1-5, the V gene TRBV19; 7 bases align to TRBD1. Germline assignment: CDR1 LNHDA and CDR2 SQIVND (reference sequence). V lost 3 bases and J lost 5; bases outside the gene matches: 10. This CDR3 is 16 amino acids long. This CDR3 is CASSMTGTALHQPQHF. The DNA for the CDR3 is TGTGCCAGTAGTATGACCGGGACAGCGCTTCATCAGCCCCAGCATTTT.

The chain recombines TRBV11-3 with TRBJ2-2; 8 bases match TRBD2. CDR1 is SGHNT, CDR2 YENEEA, per germline. V shed 4 bases, J shed 7 bases, and the junction held 5 bases outside the gene matches. This CDR3 has 14 residues. The CDR3 DNA is TGTGCCAGCAGCTCTAGCGGGTTTGACGGGGAGCTGTTTTTT. Translated, it gives CASSSSGFDGELFF. The variable domain in full, with the rest retrieved from reference TRBV11-3 and TRBJ2-2, is EAGVVQSPRYKIIEKKQPVAFWCNPISGHNTLYWYLQNLGQGPELLIRYENEEAVDDSQLPKDRFSAERLKGVDSTLKIQPAELGDSAVYLCASSSSGFDGELFFGEGSRLTVL.